Sequencing of this T cell receptor beta chain was carried out in a study of cytomegalovirus exposure and HLA in healthy donors. Clones were read by immunoSEQ multiplex PCR, and TCRdb kept only the in-frame ones, dropping some. The sample includes about 220,000 clones, under 95% seen only once; the top ten take roughly 1%. V lost 0 bases, J lost 1 base, and 3 bases stayed unmatched. The CDR3 totals 15 residues. Germline loops: CDR1 SGHRS, CDR2 YFSETQ. The source material was PBMCs. The chain is built from TRBV5-1 and TRBJ1-1; 7 nucleotides agree with TRBD1. The clonotype comes from a woman aged 18-29 years in good health and CMV-seronegative. The CDR3 here is CASSLEGAGNTEAFF. The CDR3 coding sequence is TGCGCCAGCAGCTTGGAGGGGGCCGGGAACACTGAAGCTTTCTTT.